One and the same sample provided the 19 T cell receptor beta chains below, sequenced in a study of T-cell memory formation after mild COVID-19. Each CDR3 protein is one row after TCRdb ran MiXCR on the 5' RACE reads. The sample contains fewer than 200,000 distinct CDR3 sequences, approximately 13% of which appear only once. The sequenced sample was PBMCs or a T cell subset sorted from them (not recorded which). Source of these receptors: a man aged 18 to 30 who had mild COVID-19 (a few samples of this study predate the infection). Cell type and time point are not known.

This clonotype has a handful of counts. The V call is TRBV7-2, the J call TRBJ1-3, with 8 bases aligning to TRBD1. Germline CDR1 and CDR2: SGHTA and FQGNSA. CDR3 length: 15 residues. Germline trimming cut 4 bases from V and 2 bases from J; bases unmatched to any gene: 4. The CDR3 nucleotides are TGTGCCAGCAGCTCCCAGGGGGCGGCTGGAAACACCATATATTTT. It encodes CASSSQGAAGNTIYF. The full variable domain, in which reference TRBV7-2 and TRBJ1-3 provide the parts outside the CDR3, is GAGVSQSPSNKVTEKGKDVELRCDPISGHTALYWYRQSLGQGLEFLIYFQGNSAPDKSGLPSDRFSAERTGGSVSTLTIQRTQQEDSAVYLCASSSQGAAGNTIYFGEGSWLTVV.

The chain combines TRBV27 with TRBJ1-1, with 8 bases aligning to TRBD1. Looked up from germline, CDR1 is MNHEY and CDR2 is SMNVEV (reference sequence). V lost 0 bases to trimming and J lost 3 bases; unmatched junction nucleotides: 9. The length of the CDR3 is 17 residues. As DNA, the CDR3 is TGTGCCAGCAGTTTATCGGCAGGACAGGGAAGTTACACTGAAGCTTTCTTT. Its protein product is CASSLSAGQGSYTEAFF.

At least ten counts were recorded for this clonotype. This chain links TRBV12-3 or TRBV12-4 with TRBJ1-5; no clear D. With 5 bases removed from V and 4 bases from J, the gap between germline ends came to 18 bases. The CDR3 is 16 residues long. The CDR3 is CASSIRPVGRNQPQHF. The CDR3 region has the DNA TGTGCCAGCAGTATCCGCCCGGTGGGCAGGAATCAGCCCCAGCATTTT.

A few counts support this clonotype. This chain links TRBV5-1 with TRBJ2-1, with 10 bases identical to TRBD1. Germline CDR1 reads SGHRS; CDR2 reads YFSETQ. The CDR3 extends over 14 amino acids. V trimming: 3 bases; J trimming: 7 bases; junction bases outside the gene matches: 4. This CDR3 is CASSSPGQGNEQFF. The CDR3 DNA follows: TGCGCCAGCAGCTCCCCGGGACAGGGGAATGAGCAGTTCTTC.

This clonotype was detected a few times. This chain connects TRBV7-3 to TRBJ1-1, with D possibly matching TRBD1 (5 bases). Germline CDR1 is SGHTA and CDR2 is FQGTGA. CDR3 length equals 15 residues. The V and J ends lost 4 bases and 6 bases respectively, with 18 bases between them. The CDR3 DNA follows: TGTGCCAGCAGCTCGACCACCGGGGGTGCGGCTGAAGCTTTCTTT. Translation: CASSSTTGGAAEAFF.

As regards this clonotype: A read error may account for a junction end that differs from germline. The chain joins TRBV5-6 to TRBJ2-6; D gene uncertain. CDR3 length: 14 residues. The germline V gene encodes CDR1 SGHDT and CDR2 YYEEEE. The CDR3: CASSSRSGANVLTF. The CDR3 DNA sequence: TGCGCCAGCAGCTCACGCTCTGGGGCCAACGTCCTGACTTTC.

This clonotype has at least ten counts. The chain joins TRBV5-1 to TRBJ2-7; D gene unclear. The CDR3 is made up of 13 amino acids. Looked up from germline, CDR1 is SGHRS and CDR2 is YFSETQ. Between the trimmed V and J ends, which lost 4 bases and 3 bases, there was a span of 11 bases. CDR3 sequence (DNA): TGCGCCAGCAGCATTGGACCAGACTACGAGCAGTACTTC. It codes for CASSIGPDYEQYF.

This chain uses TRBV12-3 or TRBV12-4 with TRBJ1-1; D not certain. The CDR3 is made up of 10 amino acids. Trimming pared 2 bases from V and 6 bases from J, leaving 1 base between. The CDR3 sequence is CASSLSEAFF. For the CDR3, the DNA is TGTGCCAGCAGTTTATCTGAAGCTTTCTTT.

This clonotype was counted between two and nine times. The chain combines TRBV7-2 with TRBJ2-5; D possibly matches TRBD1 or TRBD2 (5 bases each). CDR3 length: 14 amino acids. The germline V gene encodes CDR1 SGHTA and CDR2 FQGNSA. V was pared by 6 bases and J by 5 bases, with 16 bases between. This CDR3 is CASRGRASGETQYF. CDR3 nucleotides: TGTGCCAGCAGGGGACGGGCTAGTGGGGAGACCCAGTACTTC.

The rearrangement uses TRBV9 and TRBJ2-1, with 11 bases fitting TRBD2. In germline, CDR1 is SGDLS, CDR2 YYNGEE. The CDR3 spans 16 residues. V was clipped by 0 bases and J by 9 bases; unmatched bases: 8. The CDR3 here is CASSVESSGGAGEQFF. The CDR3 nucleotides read TGTGCCAGCAGCGTAGAGAGTAGCGGGGGGGCTGGTGAGCAGTTCTTC.

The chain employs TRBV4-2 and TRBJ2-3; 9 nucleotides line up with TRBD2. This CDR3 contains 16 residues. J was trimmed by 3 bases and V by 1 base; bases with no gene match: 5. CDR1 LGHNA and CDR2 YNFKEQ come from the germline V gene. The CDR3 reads CASSQAAGGLTDTQYF. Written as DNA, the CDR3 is TGTGCCAGCAGCCAAGCAGCGGGGGGTTTGACAGATACGCAGTATTTT.

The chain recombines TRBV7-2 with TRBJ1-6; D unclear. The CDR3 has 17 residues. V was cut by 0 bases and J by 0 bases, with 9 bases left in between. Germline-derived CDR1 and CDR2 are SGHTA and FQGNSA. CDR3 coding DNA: TGTGCCAGCAGCTTAGCGTGGAGGAGCTCCTATAATTCACCCCTCCACTTT. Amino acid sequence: CASSLAWRSSYNSPLHF.

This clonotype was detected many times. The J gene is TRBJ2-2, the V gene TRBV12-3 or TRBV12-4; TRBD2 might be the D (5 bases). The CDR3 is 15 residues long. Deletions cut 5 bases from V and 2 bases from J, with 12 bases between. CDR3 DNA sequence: TGTGCCAGCAGTCCGAGGGAACTTAACACCGGGGAGCTGTTTTTT. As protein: CASSPRELNTGELFF.

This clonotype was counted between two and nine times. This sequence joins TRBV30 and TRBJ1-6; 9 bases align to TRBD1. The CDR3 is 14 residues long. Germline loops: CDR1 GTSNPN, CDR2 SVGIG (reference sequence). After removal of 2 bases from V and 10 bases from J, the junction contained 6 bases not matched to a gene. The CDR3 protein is CAWSRTGGKSPLHF. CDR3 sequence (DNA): TGTGCCTGGAGTCGAACAGGGGGCAAGTCACCCCTCCACTTT.

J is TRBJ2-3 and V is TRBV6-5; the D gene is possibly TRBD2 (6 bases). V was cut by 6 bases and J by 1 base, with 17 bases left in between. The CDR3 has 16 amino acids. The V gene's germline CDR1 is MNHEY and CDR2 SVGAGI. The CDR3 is CASSRVLGGRTDTQYF. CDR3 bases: TGTGCCAGCAGCCGGGTTTTGGGGGGTCGCACAGATACGCAGTATTTT.

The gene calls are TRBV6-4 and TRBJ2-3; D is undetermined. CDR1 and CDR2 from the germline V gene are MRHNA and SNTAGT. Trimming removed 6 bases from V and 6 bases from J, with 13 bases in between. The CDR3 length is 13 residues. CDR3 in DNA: TGTGCCAGCAGCCGCAATTCGGGTGATACGCAGTATTTT. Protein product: CASSRNSGDTQYF.

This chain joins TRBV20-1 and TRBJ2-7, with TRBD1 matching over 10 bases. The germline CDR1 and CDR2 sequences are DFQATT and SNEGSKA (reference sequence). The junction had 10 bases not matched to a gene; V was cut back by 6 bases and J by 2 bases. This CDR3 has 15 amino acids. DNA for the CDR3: TGCAGTGCCATATTACCGGGACAGGGGACCTACGAGCAGTACTTC. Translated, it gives CSAILPGQGTYEQYF.

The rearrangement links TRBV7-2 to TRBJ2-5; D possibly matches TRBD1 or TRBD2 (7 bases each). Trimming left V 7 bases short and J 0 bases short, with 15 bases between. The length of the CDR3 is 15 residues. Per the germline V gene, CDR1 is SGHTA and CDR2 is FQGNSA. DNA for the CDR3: TGTGCCAGCATCCAGGGGGGGACGTACCAAGAGACCCAGTACTTC. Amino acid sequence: CASIQGGTYQETQYF.

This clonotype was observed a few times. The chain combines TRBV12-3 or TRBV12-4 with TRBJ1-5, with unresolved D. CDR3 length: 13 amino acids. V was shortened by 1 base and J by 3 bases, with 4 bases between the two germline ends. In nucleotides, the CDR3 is TGTGCCAGCAGTTTAGGTAACAATCAGCCCCAGCATTTT. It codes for CASSLGNNQPQHF.